These T cell receptor beta chains were read from a single sample in a study of CD8+CD57+ T cells in acquired aplastic anemia. TCRdb re-called the reads with MiXCR, one entry per CDR3 protein. Counted here are 150,000 to 200,000 distinct CDR3 sequences, around 48% occurring once; the ten biggest clones make up around 1%. The sample taken for sequencing was sorted CD4+, CD8+, or CD8+CD57+ T cells (not recorded which) from PBMCs. These receptors were collected from a human donor with aplastic anemia. CDR3s include the opening cysteine and the closing phenylalanine or tryptophan. The D gene is left open where the match is weak. The listing skips clone size in some rows; elsewhere it reads once, few, many or a size class.

cdr3_aa | cdr3_nt | v_call | clone_size | j_call | d_call
CASSYTSKAGGPGGELFF | TGTGCCAGCAGTTACACATCAAAAGCGGGGGGGCCTGGCGGGGAGCTGTTTTTT | TRBV6-2/TRBV6-3 | . | TRBJ2-2 | TRBD2
CASSYSGMNTETFF | TGTGCCAGCAGTTACTCAGGGATGAACACTGAAACTTTCTTT | TRBV6-5 | . | TRBJ1-1 | .
CASSLRGTNEKLFF | TGTGCCAGCAGCCTCAGGGGGACTAATGAAAAACTGTTTTTT | TRBV7-8 | . | TRBJ1-4 | TRBD1
CASSIATVNTEAFF | TGTGCCAGTAGTATAGCGACAGTGAACACTGAAGCTTTCTTT | TRBV19 | few | TRBJ1-1 | .
CASSSRVQRAFF | TGTGCCAGCAGTTCCCGGGTCCAGAGAGCTTTCTTT | TRBV12-3/TRBV12-4 | many | TRBJ1-1 | .
CASSPTQGVKTQYF | TGTGCCAGCAGCCCCACGCAGGGAGTAAAGACCCAGTACTTC | TRBV7-3 | . | TRBJ2-5 | .
CASSQLGQLSTYGYTF | TGCGCCAGCAGCCAACTGGGACAGCTATCTACCTATGGCTACACCTTC | TRBV4-3 | many | TRBJ1-2 | TRBD1
CASSEVWADPDTQYF | TGTGCCAGCAGTGAAGTATGGGCAGATCCGGATACGCAGTATTTT | TRBV6-1 | many | TRBJ2-3 | .
CSAVQSPGEKLFF | TGCAGTGCCGTGCAGTCTCCCGGTGAAAAACTGTTTTTT | TRBV20-1 | . | TRBJ1-4 | .
CSVTQGRSEQYF | TGCAGCGTCACACAGGGGCGGAGCGAGCAGTACTTC | TRBV29-1 | few | TRBJ2-7 | TRBD1
CACFSDYNEQFF | TGTGCCTGCTTCTCGGACTACAATGAGCAGTTCTTC | TRBV19 | . | TRBJ2-1 | .
CSANTRTGIQETQYF | TGCAGTGCCAATACTAGGACAGGCATCCAAGAGACCCAGTACTTC | TRBV20-1 | . | TRBJ2-5 | TRBD1
CASTPGGTAANQPQHF | TGTGCCAGCACCCCAGGCGGGACAGCCGCAAATCAGCCCCAGCATTTT | TRBV11-2 | . | TRBJ1-5 | TRBD1
CASSSGEAGVGGGEQYF | TGTGCCAGCAGCTCCGGGGAAGCGGGAGTAGGGGGTGGCGAGCAGTACTTC | TRBV5-4 | . | TRBJ2-7 | TRBD2
CASEVRQGRGAEAFF | TGTGCCAGTGAGGTCCGACAGGGGAGGGGCGCTGAAGCTTTCTTT | TRBV19 | . | TRBJ1-1 | TRBD1
CATAPLLGSGNTIYF | TGTGCCACGGCTCCCTTGCTCGGGTCTGGAAACACCATATATTTT | TRBV15 | . | TRBJ1-3 | .
CATSSASGPASYEQYF | TGTGCCACCAGCAGCGCCAGCGGGCCAGCCTCCTACGAGCAGTACTTC | TRBV15 | . | TRBJ2-7 | .
CASSGGGANTGELFF | TGTGCCAGCAGTGGAGGGGGCGCGAACACCGGGGAGCTGTTTTTT | TRBV2 | . | TRBJ2-2 | TRBD1